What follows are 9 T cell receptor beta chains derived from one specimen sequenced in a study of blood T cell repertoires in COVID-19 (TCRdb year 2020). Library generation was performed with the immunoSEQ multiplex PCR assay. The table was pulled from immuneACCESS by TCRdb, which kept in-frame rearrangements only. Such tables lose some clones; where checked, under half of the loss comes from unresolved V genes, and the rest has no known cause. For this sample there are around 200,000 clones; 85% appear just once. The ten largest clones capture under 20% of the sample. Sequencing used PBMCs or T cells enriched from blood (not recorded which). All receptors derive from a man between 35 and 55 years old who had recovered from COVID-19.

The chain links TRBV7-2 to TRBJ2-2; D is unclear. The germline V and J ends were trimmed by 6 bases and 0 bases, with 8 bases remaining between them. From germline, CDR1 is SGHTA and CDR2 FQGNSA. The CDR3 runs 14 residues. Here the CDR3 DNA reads TGTGCCAGCAGAGAGGAAGCGAACACCGGGGAGCTGTTTTTT. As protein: CASREEANTGELFF.

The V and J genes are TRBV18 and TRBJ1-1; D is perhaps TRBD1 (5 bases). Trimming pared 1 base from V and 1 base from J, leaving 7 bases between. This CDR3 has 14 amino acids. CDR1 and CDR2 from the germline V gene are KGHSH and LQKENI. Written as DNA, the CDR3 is TGTGCCAGCTCACCACAGGACAAGAACACTGAAGCTTTCTTT. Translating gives CASSPQDKNTEAFF.

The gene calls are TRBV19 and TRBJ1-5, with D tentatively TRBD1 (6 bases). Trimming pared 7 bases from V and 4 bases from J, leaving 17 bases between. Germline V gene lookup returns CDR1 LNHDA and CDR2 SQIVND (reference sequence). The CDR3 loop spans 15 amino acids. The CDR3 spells CASNPGQIFNQPQHF. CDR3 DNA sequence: TGTGCCAGTAACCCAGGACAGATCTTTAATCAGCCCCAGCATTTT.

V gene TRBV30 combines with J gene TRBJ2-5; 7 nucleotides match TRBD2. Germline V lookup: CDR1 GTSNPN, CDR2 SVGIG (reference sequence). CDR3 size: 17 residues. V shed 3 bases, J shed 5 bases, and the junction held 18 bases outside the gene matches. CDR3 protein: CAWRGYIGGRWRETQYF. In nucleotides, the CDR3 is TGTGCCTGGAGGGGTTATATCGGCGGGAGATGGCGGGAGACCCAGTACTTC.

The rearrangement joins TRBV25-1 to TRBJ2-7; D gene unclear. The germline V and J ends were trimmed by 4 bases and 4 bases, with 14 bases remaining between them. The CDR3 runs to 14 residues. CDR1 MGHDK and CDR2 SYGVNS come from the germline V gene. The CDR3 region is CASSAGSGRYEQYF. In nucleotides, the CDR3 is TGTGCCAGCAGTGCTGGATCAGGCCGATACGAGCAGTACTTC.

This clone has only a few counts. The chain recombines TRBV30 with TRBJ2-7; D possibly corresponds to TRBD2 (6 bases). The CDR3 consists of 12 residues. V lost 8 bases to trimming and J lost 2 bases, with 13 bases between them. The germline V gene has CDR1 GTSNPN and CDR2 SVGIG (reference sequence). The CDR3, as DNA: TGTGCCGGGACCGGGGAGGCCTACGAGCAGTACTTC. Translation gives CAGTGEAYEQYF.

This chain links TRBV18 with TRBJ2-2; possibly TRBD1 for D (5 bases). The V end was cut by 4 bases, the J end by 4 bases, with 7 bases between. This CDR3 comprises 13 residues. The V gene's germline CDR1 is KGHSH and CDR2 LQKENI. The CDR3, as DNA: TGTGCCAGCTCACTGGACACCACCGGGGAGCTGTTTTTT. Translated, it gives CASSLDTTGELFF. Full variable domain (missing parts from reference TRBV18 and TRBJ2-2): NAGVMQNPRHLVRRRGQEARLRCSPMKGHSHVYWYRQLPEEGLKFMVYLQKENIIDESGMPKERFSAEFPKEGPSILRIQQVVRGDSAAYFCASSLDTTGELFFGEGSRLTVL.

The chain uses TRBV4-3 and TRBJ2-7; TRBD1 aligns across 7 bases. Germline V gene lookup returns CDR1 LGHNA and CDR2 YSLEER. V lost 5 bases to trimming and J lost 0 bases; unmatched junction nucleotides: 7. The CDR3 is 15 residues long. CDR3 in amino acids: CASSETSGGSYEQYF. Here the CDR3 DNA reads TGCGCCAGCAGCGAAACCTCAGGGGGCTCCTACGAGCAGTACTTC.

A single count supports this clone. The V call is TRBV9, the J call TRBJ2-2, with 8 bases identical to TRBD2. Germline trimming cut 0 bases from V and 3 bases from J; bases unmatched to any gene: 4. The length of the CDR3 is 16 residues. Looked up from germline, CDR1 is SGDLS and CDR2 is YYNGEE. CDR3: CASSVEAGAYTGELFF. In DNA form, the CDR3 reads TGTGCCAGCAGCGTAGAAGCGGGAGCGTACACCGGGGAGCTGTTTTTT.